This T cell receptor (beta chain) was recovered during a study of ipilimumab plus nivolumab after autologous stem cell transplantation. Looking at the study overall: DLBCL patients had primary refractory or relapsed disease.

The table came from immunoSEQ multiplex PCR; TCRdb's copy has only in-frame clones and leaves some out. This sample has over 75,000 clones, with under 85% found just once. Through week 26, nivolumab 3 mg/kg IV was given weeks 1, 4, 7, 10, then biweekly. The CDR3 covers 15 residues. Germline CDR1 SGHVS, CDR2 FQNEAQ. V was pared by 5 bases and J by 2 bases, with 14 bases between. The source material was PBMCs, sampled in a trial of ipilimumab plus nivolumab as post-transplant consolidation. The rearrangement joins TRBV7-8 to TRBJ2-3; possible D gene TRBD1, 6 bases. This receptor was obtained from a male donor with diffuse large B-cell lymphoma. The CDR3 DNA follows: TGTGCCAGCAGCACTCAGGGGTTAGTCACAGATACGCAGTATTTT. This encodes CASSTQGLVTDTQYF.